This TCR beta chain was found in a study of beta chain features in type 1 diabetes. Whole-study context: The study examined around 100 million sorted cells across all samples.

V was clipped by 2 bases and J by 4 bases; unmatched bases: 5. Germline CDR1 reads SGHDT; CDR2 reads YYEEEE. CDR3 size: 14 residues. The isolated RNA, all of it, was reverse transcribed, so expressed TCRB transcripts were what got sequenced. Assay used: immunoSEQ multiplex PCR; TCRdb lists only in-frame clones, some missing. This sample has hundreds of thousands of clones; roughly 31% occur once, and the top ten carry 0.065%. Study findings and constraints: Shorter TCRB CDR3s, moderately but significantly so, marked every one of the four CD4+ subsets in Type 1 diabetes patients.

This clone appeared a few times. Its specificity is not known. This clonotype originated in a man younger than 35 in good health. Material for sequencing was naive CD4+ T cells from blood. The chain uses TRBV5-6 and TRBJ2-7, with 8 bases that match TRBD1. DNA for the CDR3: TGTGCCAGCAGCTTCCGGACAGGGCTATACGAGCAGTACTTC. This encodes CASSFRTGLYEQYF.